Listed below are T cell receptor beta chains from one sample, sequenced in a study of shared clonotypes between healthy human individuals. TCRdb keeps only in-frame clones here, not all; method: immunoSEQ multiplex PCR. The repertoire consists of approximately 810,000 clones, with around 93% occurring once and the leading ten covering 24%. The sample was naive CD8+ T cells sorted from blood. The source is a man aged 25 to 40 in good health. Both conserved end residues are trimmed from each CDR3. Expanded clones are given a class, and other clones once, few, many or no size at all.

>TRBV19|-
ASSIGAGSYEQY
>TRBV19|once
ASSILAGTGELF
>TRBV10-1|-
ASSESLAGAYEQY
>TRBV5-5|-
ASSLYPSTGTKLEQY
>TRBV27|-
ASSSRQGAPGNTIY
>TRBV6-5|-
ASSRSVHNEQF
>TRBV5-1|-
ASRSELAVNLQETQY
>TRBV11-2|-
ASSPTGNEKLF
>TRBV19|-
ASSLQGVIGELF
>TRBV4-1|once
ASSPKPGQGINNEQF
>TRBV28|-
ASTSNRGSSYNEQF
>TRBV6-6|-
ASRNGAIYSNQPQH
>TRBV27|-
ASSPWAGEQETQY
>TRBV10-3|-
ATLLGGQSNQPQH
>TRBV2|-
ASRLIGQF
>TRBV11-2|-
ASSLRVDEQF
>TRBV19|-
ASSSEVGPNTGELF
>TRBV29-1|-
SVSPGLTFNEQF
>TRBV9|-
ASSPPRTDTQY
>TRBV15|once
ATSMDIGVNTEAF
>TRBV6-1|-
ASGGIRLVNTEAF
>TRBV4-1|-
ASSQEASGPGEQI
>TRBV4-1|-
ASSLGLAPYEQY
>TRBV4-1|-
ASSQDGEQPTGELF
>TRBV30|once
AWSMGQGNQPQH
>TRBV7-9|-
ASSLVGSSSGNTIY
>TRBV18|-
ASSSSRNNEQF
>TRBV11-2|-
ASSSWTSGSIGEQF
>TRBV6-1|-
ASSGAGVYEQF
>TRBV20-1|-
SAQMGEQF
>TRBV19|many
ASSISGPALGNEQF
>TRBV27|-
ASSRQGEVYGYT
>TRBV27|once
ASRAYSGRKAKNIQY
>TRBV29-1|-
SVLTPLGQGKSSGNTIY
>TRBV19|-
ASSSSRLLSSYNEQF